This T cell receptor (beta chain) was sequenced for a study of PD-L1 blockade in urothelial cancer. Time point indicated: peripheral blood 6 weeks after treatment start. Germline assignment: CDR1 SGHVS and CDR2 FQNEAQ. The J segment lost 4 bases and the V segment lost 4 bases, leaving 3 bases of the junction unmatched. There are 14 residues in the CDR3. Data came from immunoSEQ multiplex PCR; TCRdb stores just in-frame clones and leaves some out. The data hold over 70,000 clones, with approximately 87% observed a single time. The V gene is TRBV7-8, the J gene TRBJ2-3; 9 bases align to TRBD1. The TCR comes from a man between 65 and 85 years old with urothelial cancer. The sample consisted of PBMCs, taken around atezolizumab (anti-PD-L1) treatment. The CDR3 loop is CASSWDREADTQYF. The DNA of the CDR3 is TGTGCCAGCAGCTGGGACAGGGAGGCAGATACGCAGTATTTT.